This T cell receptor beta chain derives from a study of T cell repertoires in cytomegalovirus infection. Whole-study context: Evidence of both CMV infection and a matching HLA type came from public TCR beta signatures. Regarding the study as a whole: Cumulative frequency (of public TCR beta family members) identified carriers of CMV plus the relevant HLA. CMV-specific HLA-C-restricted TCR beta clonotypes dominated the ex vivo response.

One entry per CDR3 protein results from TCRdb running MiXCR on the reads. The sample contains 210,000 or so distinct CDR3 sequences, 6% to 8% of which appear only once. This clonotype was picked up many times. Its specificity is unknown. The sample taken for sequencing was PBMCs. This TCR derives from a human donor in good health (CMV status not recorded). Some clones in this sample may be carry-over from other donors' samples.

The CDR3 DNA follows: TGCAGTGCTAGAGTTGAGGGCTCTGGGGCCAACGTCCTGACTTTC. Its translation: CSARVEGSGANVLTF. The V gene is TRBV20-1, the J gene TRBJ2-6; possibly TRBD2 for D (5 bases). From germline, CDR1 is DFQATT and CDR2 SNEGSKA (reference sequence). There are 15 residues in the CDR3. The V end was cut by 1 base, the J end by 0 bases, with 7 bases between.